What follows are 31 T cell receptor beta chains derived from one specimen sequenced in a study of blood T cells in healthy people across ages. Combining a sample-barcoded 5' primer with a J-beta primer mix, a second PCR ran for roughly 7 to 11 cycles. TCRdb re-analysed the 5' RACE reads in MiXCR, keeping a single row per CDR3 protein. The data contain some 1.1 million distinct CDR3 sequences, about two fifths of them singletons. The sequenced material came from blood. The receptors derive from a man aged 18 to 35 in good health.

This clonotype has just a few counts. This chain connects TRBV29-1 to TRBJ2-7, with TRBD1 identical over 7 bases. The J call may be faulty, since TRBJ2-5 better matches the DNA end. There are 12 residues in the CDR3. Germline V gene sequence: CDR1 SQVTM, CDR2 ANQGSEA. The CDR3 loop reads CSVGQGRETQYF. The CDR3 coding sequence is TGCAGCGTTGGACAGGGAAGGGAGACCCAGTACTTC.

The rearrangement links TRBV4-3 to TRBJ2-7; 8 nucleotides match TRBD2. V was clipped by 4 bases and J by 2 bases; unmatched bases: 7. Germline CDR1 is LGHNA and CDR2 is YSLEER. The CDR3 extends over 15 amino acids. The CDR3 DNA is TGCGCCAGCAGCCTCAGACGAGCGGGGGCCTACGAGCAGTACTTC. Translating gives CASSLRRAGAYEQYF.

In regard to this clonotype: This could be a read error, since a much larger clone is one nucleotide away. The chain couples TRBV4-3 to TRBJ1-2; D unresolved. CDR1 LGHNA and CDR2 YSLEER come from the germline V gene. This CDR3 is built from 13 residues. CDR3 DNA: TGCGCCAACAGCCACACACCATCCTATGGCTACACCTTC. Protein: CANSHTPSYGYTF.

Regarding this clonotype: A single base separates this from a much larger clone, so it may be a read error. The genes are TRBV5-1 and TRBJ1-1; D is unresolved. There are 17 residues in the CDR3. Trimming cost V 1 base and J 0 bases, with 16 bases left between them. CDR1 and CDR2 from the germline V gene are SGHRS and YFSETQ. CDR3 nucleotide sequence: TGCGCCAGCAGCTTGCGGGGTTGGGAGTACATGAACACTGAAGCTTTCTTT. This gives the protein CASSLRGWEYMNTEAFF.

The CDR3 DNA reads TGCGCCAGCAGCCAAGTGGGGAGAGCTAACTATGGCTACACCTTC. The encoded protein is CASSQVGRANYGYTF. The J gene is TRBJ1-2, the V gene TRBV4-1; D ambiguous. Germline CDR1 MGHRA, CDR2 YSYEKL. V lost 1 base and J 0 bases, leaving 9 bases between the germline ends. CDR3 length equals 15 residues.

For this clonotype: It may be a read error: a sequence one base away is much more abundant. The chain recombines TRBV7-3 with TRBJ2-3; 9 nucleotides agree with TRBD1. This CDR3 has 14 amino acids. V lost 6 bases and J lost 4; bases outside the gene matches: 5. Germline V CDR1 and CDR2: SGHTA, FQGTGA. CDR3 sequence reads: CASSRDRAADTQYF. The CDR3 nucleotides read TGTGCCAGCAGTAGGGACAGGGCCGCAGATACGCAGTATTTT.

This chain joins TRBV6-5 and TRBJ1-5; tentatively, D is TRBD1 (5 bases). CDR3 size: 13 residues. Trimming stripped 5 bases from V and 4 bases from J, with 9 bases between. Germline CDR1 reads MNHEY; CDR2 reads SVGAGI. CDR3 sequence (DNA): TGTGCCAGCAGTAGGGGAAAAAATCAGCCCCAGCATTTT. Protein sequence: CASSRGKNQPQHF.

V is TRBV6-2 or TRBV6-3 and J is TRBJ2-1; D possibly corresponds to TRBD1 (6 bases). Germline values: CDR1 MNHEY, CDR2 SVGEGT. The V end lost 0 bases, the J end lost 9 bases, and 9 bases lay between the germline ends. There are 13 residues in the CDR3. CDR3: CASSYSTGFEQFF. The CDR3 nucleotides are TGTGCCAGCAGTTACTCGACAGGTTTTGAGCAGTTCTTC.

V is TRBV29-1 and J is TRBJ1-2; D unclear. The V gene's germline CDR1 is SQVTM and CDR2 ANQGSEA. Trimming shortened V by 4 bases and J by 6 bases, and 6 bases separated the two germline ends. The CDR3 is 10 residues long. CDR3 coding DNA: TGCAGCGTTGCTGGGGATGGCTACACCTTC. This translates into CSVAGDGYTF.

The rearrangement links TRBV24-1 to TRBJ1-1, with TRBD1 matching over 8 bases. V gave up 10 bases and J gave up 1 base; unmatched junction bases: 4. The CDR3 extends over 13 amino acids. The germline V gene has CDR1 KGHDR and CDR2 SFDVKD. CDR3 loop: CATPDRANTEAFF. As DNA, the CDR3 is TGTGCCACTCCGGACAGGGCGAACACTGAAGCTTTCTTT.

This clonotype appeared once. A single base separates this from a much larger clone, so it may be a read error. The chain is built from TRBV20-1 and TRBJ2-7; D gene unclear. Trimming stripped 3 bases from V and 2 bases from J, with 11 bases between. CDR1 DFQATT and CDR2 SNEGSKA come from the germline V gene (reference sequence). The CDR3 contains 13 residues. CDR3 in amino acids: CSARGPDPYEQYF. The CDR3 nucleotides read TGCAGTGCTAGGGGTCCTGACCCCTACGAGCAGTACTTC.

This clonotype was observed many times. The rearrangement links TRBV5-1 to TRBJ1-1; no clear D gene. Trimming left V 0 bases short and J 0 bases short, with 6 bases between. This CDR3 is built from 14 residues. Looked up from germline, CDR1 is SGHRS and CDR2 is YFSETQ. The CDR3 protein is CASSLDGMNTEAFF. DNA for the CDR3: TGCGCCAGCAGCTTGGACGGGATGAACACTGAAGCTTTCTTT.

The rearrangement links TRBV7-9 to TRBJ1-6; TRBD1 might be the D (6 bases). The CDR3 runs to 14 residues. V dropped 5 bases and J dropped 10 bases, with 15 bases sitting between them. CDR1 is SEHNR and CDR2 is FQNEAQ in the germline V gene (reference sequence). CDR3: CASSPKGQLSPLHF. DNA for the CDR3: TGTGCCAGCAGCCCAAAAGGACAGTTATCACCCCTCCACTTT.

The V and J genes are TRBV11-1 and TRBJ1-2, with 10 bases identical to TRBD1. Germline loops: CDR1 SGHAT, CDR2 FQDESV (reference sequence). V was pared by 5 bases and J by 3 bases, with 9 bases of the junction left unmatched. The CDR3 covers 16 residues. The CDR3 loop reads CASSISGTGVDYGYTF. The CDR3 DNA sequence: TGTGCCAGCAGCATCTCCGGGACAGGGGTAGACTATGGCTACACCTTC.

CDR3 sequence (DNA): TGTGCCAGCAGCCAAGATCCAGGGGCGGGAAGCAATGAGCAGTTCTTC. Residues: CASSQDPGAGSNEQFF. The gene calls are TRBV14 and TRBJ2-1; D assignment may be TRBD1 or TRBD2 (6 bases each). V was shortened by 0 bases and J by 6 bases, with 15 bases between the two germline ends. Germline CDR1 SGHDN, CDR2 FVKESK. The CDR3 is 16 amino acids. Supplemented by reference TRBV14 and TRBJ2-1, the full variable domain reads EAGVTQFPSHSVIEKGQTVTLRCDPISGHDNLYWYRRVMGKEIKFLLHFVKESKQDESGMPNNRFLAERTGGTYSTLKVQPAELEDSGVYFCASSQDPGAGSNEQFFGPGTRLTVL.

The V and J genes are TRBV29-1 and TRBJ2-2, with TRBD2 identical over 9 bases. Germline V gives CDR1 SQVTM, CDR2 ANQGSEA. V shed 6 bases, J shed 3 bases, and the junction held 11 bases outside the gene matches. CDR3 length: 16 residues. CDR3 loop: CSVGSVGGGDTGELFF. CDR3 coding DNA: TGCAGCGTGGGTTCTGTTGGCGGGGGGGACACCGGGGAGCTGTTTTTT.

The chain couples TRBV4-1 to TRBJ2-1; D gene ambiguous. Germline V gene sequence: CDR1 MGHRA, CDR2 YSYEKL. The CDR3 has 16 residues. The V and J ends lost 0 bases and 4 bases respectively, with 13 bases between them. The CDR3: CASSQDWHREYNEQFF. As DNA, the CDR3 is TGCGCCAGCAGCCAAGATTGGCACAGAGAATACAATGAGCAGTTCTTC.

This clonotype was counted between two and nine times. The rearrangement joins TRBV9 to TRBJ1-5; D gene ambiguous. The V and J ends lost 4 bases and 2 bases respectively, with 13 bases between them. CDR3 size: 15 residues. Germline assignment: CDR1 SGDLS and CDR2 YYNGEE. CDR3 region: CASSPDPRRNQPQHF. In nucleotides, the CDR3 is TGTGCCAGCAGCCCTGACCCTCGGCGCAATCAGCCCCAGCATTTT.

The genes are TRBV4-3 and TRBJ2-1; possibly TRBD2 for D (6 bases). This CDR3 is built from 14 residues. Trimming removed 1 base at V and 7 bases at J, with 11 bases between. The germline gives CDR1 LGHNA, CDR2 YSLEER. CDR3 in amino acids: CASSQGRESNEQFF. Here the CDR3 DNA reads TGCGCCAGCAGCCAAGGTCGGGAGAGTAATGAGCAGTTCTTC.

About this clonotype: A read error may account for a junction end that differs from germline. The rearrangement uses TRBV4-1 and TRBJ2-3; a weak D match, TRBD1 (6 bases). The CDR3 contains 16 residues. Germline CDR1 and CDR2: MGHRA and YSYEKL. This CDR3 is CASSQDSASWTDMQYF. CDR3 in DNA: TGCGCCAGCAGCCAAGATTCGGCTAGCTGGACAGATATGCAGTATTTT.

V is TRBV20-1 and J is TRBJ1-1; TRBD1 agrees at 7 bases. This CDR3 contains 10 residues. Germline V gene data show CDR1 as DFQATT and CDR2 as SNEGSKA (reference sequence). The CDR3 here is CTSGGTEAFF. The CDR3 DNA follows: TGCACATCAGGGGGCACTGAAGCTTTCTTT.

Only a few counts were recorded for this clonotype. V usage is TRBV25-1 and J usage is TRBJ1-2, with a tentative D call TRBD1 (6 bases). V lost 1 base to trimming and J lost 8 bases, with 14 bases between them. Germline V gene sequence: CDR1 MGHDK, CDR2 SYGVNS. The CDR3 covers 14 residues. As DNA, the CDR3 is TGTGCCAGCAGTGAATCCGGCAGGGGTAGGGGCTACACCTTC. It specifies CASSESGRGRGYTF.

The table lists this clonotype with a few counts. The rearrangement uses TRBV27 and TRBJ1-4, with 8 bases that match TRBD1. There are 15 residues in the CDR3. Germline values: CDR1 MNHEY, CDR2 SMNVEV (reference sequence). V lost 7 bases and J lost 8; bases outside the gene matches: 12. This CDR3 reads CASTNSGTGGEKLFF. The CDR3 DNA is TGTGCCAGCACTAATTCCGGGACAGGCGGCGAAAAACTGTTTTTT. Variable domain in full (rest from reference TRBV27 and TRBJ1-4): EAQVTQNPRYLITVTGKKLTVTCSQNMNHEYMSWYRQDPGLGLRQIYYSMNVEVTDKGDVPEGYKVSRKEKRNFPLILESPSPNQTSLYFCASTNSGTGGEKLFFGSGTQLSVL.

Notes on this clonotype: The junction differs from germline at one of its ends, possibly a read error. The J gene is TRBJ1-4, the V gene TRBV5-1, with D possibly matching TRBD1 (5 bases). CDR3 length: 17 residues. Germline assignment: CDR1 SGHRS and CDR2 YFSETQ. For the CDR3, the DNA is TGCGTCAGCAGCAGAACAGGCTTCTTGCCAACTAATGAAAAACTGTTTTTT. Amino acid sequence: CVSSRTGFLPTNEKLFF.

V and J are TRBV14 and TRBJ2-7, with D perhaps matching TRBD1 or TRBD2 (5 bases each). The CDR3 contains 16 residues. CDR1 and CDR2 from the germline V gene are SGHDN and FVKESK. V lost 1 base to trimming and J lost 7 bases, with 20 bases between them. CDR3 amino acids: CASSQGPTTEGKEQYF. The CDR3 nucleotides read TGTGCCAGCAGCCAAGGGCCGACGACAGAGGGGAAAGAGCAGTACTTC.

The J gene is TRBJ1-3, the V gene TRBV7-3, with D perhaps TRBD1 (5 bases). Germline CDR1 and CDR2: SGHTA and FQGTGA. Trimming left V 8 bases short and J 8 bases short, with 13 bases between. The CDR3 is 12 residues long. The DNA for the CDR3 is TGTGCCAGCGGGACCCCCCAAGACACCATATATTTT. It translates to CASGTPQDTIYF.

Only a few counts were recorded for this clonotype. The chain joins TRBV4-3 to TRBJ2-3; TRBD2 aligns across 9 bases. CDR1 and CDR2 from the germline V gene are LGHNA and YSLEER. With 2 bases clipped from V and 5 bases from J, the junction kept 14 bases outside the gene matches. The length of the CDR3 is 18 residues. This chain's CDR3 is CASSQKGPASGEVDTQYF. The CDR3 bases are TGCGCCAGCAGCCAAAAAGGGCCGGCTAGCGGGGAGGTAGATACGCAGTATTTT.

Only a few counts were recorded for this clonotype. The rearrangement uses TRBV29-1 and TRBJ1-4; D is unclear. The CDR3 length is 13 residues. Germline CDR1 SQVTM, CDR2 ANQGSEA. V was clipped by 6 bases and J by 0 bases, with 8 bases between them. The CDR3 loop reads CSVTGTTNEKLFF. For the CDR3, the DNA is TGCAGCGTCACCGGGACAACTAATGAAAAACTGTTTTTT.

The chain has TRBV7-9 and TRBJ1-1, with D unclear. Deletions cut 5 bases from V and 1 base from J, with 14 bases between. The CDR3 extends over 15 amino acids. Germline V gives CDR1 SEHNR, CDR2 FQNEAQ (reference sequence). CDR3 sequence: CASSRSSSTNTEAFF. For the CDR3, the DNA is TGTGCCAGCAGCCGCTCGAGTTCGACGAACACTGAAGCTTTCTTT.

This clonotype was detected only a few times. V usage is TRBV7-9 and J usage is TRBJ2-1; D unresolved. Germline V gene data show CDR1 as SEHNR and CDR2 as FQNEAQ (reference sequence). Trimming took 2 bases from V and 5 from J, leaving 13 bases between them. The CDR3 loop spans 15 amino acids. This CDR3 is CASSLNSFQDNEQFF. As DNA, the CDR3 is TGTGCCAGCAGCTTAAACAGTTTTCAGGACAATGAGCAGTTCTTC.

Points on this clonotype: This may come from a read error, since a much larger clone is one base off. The V call is TRBV29-1, the J call TRBJ2-1, with unresolved D. CDR3 length: 13 amino acids. From germline, CDR1 is SQVTM and CDR2 ANQGSEA. V gave up 1 base and J gave up 2 bases, with 6 bases separating them. The CDR3 sequence is CSVEGNPYNEQFF. The CDR3 nucleotides read TGCAGCGTTGAAGGTAACCCCTACAATGAGCAGTTCTTC.